This T cell receptor beta chain was found in a study of blood T cell repertoires in COVID-19. Repertoires were generated with immunoSEQ multiplex PCR, while TCRdb's copy carries only in-frame clones and drops some. Of under 300,000 clones detected, about 83% appear once; the ten largest clones hold roughly 10%. Trimming cost V 1 base and J 0 bases, with 10 bases left between them. The CDR3 runs to 15 residues. The germline CDR1 and CDR2 sequences are SGHTA and FQGNSA. Comment on this clone: In the same sample, other DNA sequences code for this CDR3.

The rearrangement uses TRBV7-2 and TRBJ2-7; D gene uncertain. The sequence came from a woman aged 45-65 years who had recovered from COVID-19. The sequenced sample consisted of peripheral blood. CDR3 in DNA: TGTGCCAGCAGCTTAGTGGCAGCGAGCTCCTACGAGCAGTACTTC. The encoded protein is CASSLVAASSYEQYF.